This TCR beta chain was observed in a study of regulatory T cells in long-lasting Graves disease. General study points: Peripheral blood was the sole material, not thyroid tissue.

Arm-PCR of CDR3 regions and iRepertoire HTBI primers were the basis on which TCR beta libraries were built. TCRdb reanalysed the multiplex PCR reads using MiXCR and keeps one entry per CDR3 protein. The sample includes around 420,000 distinct CDR3 sequences, 14% to 15% of them seen just once. Losses at the gene ends were 1 base for V and 7 bases for J; bases not matched to a gene: 6. CDR3 size: 15 residues. In germline, CDR1 is SEHNR, CDR2 FQNEAQ (reference sequence). In the case of this clonotype: Its matching antigen is unknown.

Specified time point: newly diagnosed GD, antithyroid drugs for less than 3 months. Researchers made the TCR library from RNA that was extracted from PBMCs. These same data were also listed under a study on T cells in Graves' hyperthyroidism and ophthalmopathy. This second report adds: The TCR CDR3 was amplified in a first-round RT-PCR using the HTBI primer set. In simple terms, a model built on 13 V-J features told ophthalmopathy apart from stable hyperthyroidism.

The clonotype originates from a woman aged 40-49 years with Graves disease. The sample was peripheral blood mononuclear cells (PBMCs), taken at new diagnosis, from a patient treated with antithyroid drugs. The J gene is TRBJ2-1, the V gene TRBV7-9; 8 positions agree with TRBD1. The CDR3 reads CASSLGAGGLNEQFF. The CDR3, as DNA: TGTGCCAGCAGCTTAGGAGCAGGGGGCCTGAATGAGCAGTTCTTC. Looking up the rest from reference TRBV7-9 and TRBJ2-1 gives the full variable domain: DTGVSQNPRHKITKRGQNVTFRCDPISEHNRLYWYRQTLGQGPEFLTYFQNEAQLEKSRLLSDRFSAERPKGSFSTLEIQRTEQGDSAMYLCASSLGAGGLNEQFFGPGTRLTVL.